Listed here is a single TCR beta chain. Use of 60 Vbeta and 13 Jbeta primers characterized the PCR. Produced via immunoSEQ multiplex PCR; TCRdb's table is partial and in-frame only. The sample contains roughly 150,000 clones, roughly 67% of which appear only once. The source of the sample is a study of cytomegalovirus exposure and HLA in healthy donors. Trimming stripped 2 bases from V and 1 base from J, with 11 bases between. CDR1 and CDR2 from the germline V gene are SEHNR and FQNEAQ (reference sequence). The CDR3 sequence is 15 residues long. This chain uses TRBV7-9 with TRBJ2-5; maybe TRBD2 (5 bases). The receptor comes from a woman under 30 in good health and CMV-seropositive. The sequenced sample was PBMCs. The DNA for the CDR3 is TGTGCCAGCAGCTTAACGGGGTGGGCCCAAGAGACCCAGTACTTC. Translating it yields CASSLTGWAQETQYF.